Listed here are 3 T cell receptor beta chains from one sample, sequenced in a study of vaccination effects on CD4 cells after COVID-19. These receptors are not linked to any known antigen. Using immunoSEQ multiplex PCR, the repertoire was profiled, and TCRdb retains in-frame clones only, with some absent. The repertoire includes approximately 74,000 clones, approximately 75% of them detected once, and about 2.9% sits in the top ten. Viral peptide pools were used in the ViraFEST assay to expand antigen-specific CD4+ T cells, and sequencing came afterward. Isolating CD4+ T cells followed approximately 10 days of culture. None of the vaccinated had previously contracted SARS-CoV-2, and their nucleocapsid antibodies tested negative. Specimen: CD4+ T cells from PBMCs cultured with HCoV-NL63 spike peptides, collected before COVID-19 vaccination. These receptors came from a human donor who received a COVID-19 vaccine.

The V and J genes are TRBV7-7 and TRBJ2-2, with TRBD1 as a possible D gene (6 bases). The germline V and J ends were trimmed by 0 bases and 2 bases, with 7 bases remaining between them. The CDR3 length is 15 residues. Per germline, CDR1 SSHAT and CDR2 FNYEAQ (reference sequence). CDR3 in DNA: TGTGCCAGCAGCTTAGCGGGGGCCAACACCGGGGAGCTGTTTTTT. Its protein product is CASSLAGANTGELFF.

The V gene is TRBV27, the J gene TRBJ2-7, with 7 bases that match TRBD2. The CDR3 is 16 residues long. V shed 5 bases and J 4 bases; nucleotides not matched to a gene: 14. Germline CDR1 and CDR2: MNHEY and SMNVEV (reference sequence). In nucleotides, the CDR3 is TGTGCCAGCAGTCACCACCGGAACGGGGGGTTATACGAGCAGTACGTC. It translates to CASSHHRNGGLYEQYV.

This chain connects TRBV12-5 to TRBJ1-5; D gene uncertain. V was pared by 5 bases and J by 10 bases, with 9 bases between. Germline-derived CDR1 and CDR2 are LGHNT and FRNRAP. The CDR3 runs to 11 residues. CDR3: CASGPLRPQHF. Here the CDR3 DNA reads TGTGCTAGTGGTCCACTGAGACCCCAGCATTTT.